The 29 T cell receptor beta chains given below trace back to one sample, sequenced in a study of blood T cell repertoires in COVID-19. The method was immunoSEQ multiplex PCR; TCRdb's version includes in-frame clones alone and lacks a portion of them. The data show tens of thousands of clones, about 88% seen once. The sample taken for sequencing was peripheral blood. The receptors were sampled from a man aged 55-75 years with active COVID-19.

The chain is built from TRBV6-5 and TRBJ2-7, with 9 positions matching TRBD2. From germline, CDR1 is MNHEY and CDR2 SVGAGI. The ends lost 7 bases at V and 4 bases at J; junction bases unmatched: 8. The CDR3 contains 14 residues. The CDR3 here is CASNGAGGEYEQYF. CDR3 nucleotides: TGTGCCAGCAATGGTGCGGGAGGGGAGTACGAGCAGTACTTC.

CDR3 in DNA: TGTGCCAGCAGCCAAGGGGACAGAACCTACGAGCAGTACTTC. It codes for CASSQGDRTYEQYF. V usage is TRBV3-1 (or the pseudogene TRBV3-2) and J usage is TRBJ2-7; the match to TRBD1 covers 7 bases. The CDR3 contains 14 residues. J lost 2 bases, V lost 1 base, and 2 bases had no gene match. CDR1 is LGHDT and CDR2 is YNNKEL in the germline V gene (reference sequence).

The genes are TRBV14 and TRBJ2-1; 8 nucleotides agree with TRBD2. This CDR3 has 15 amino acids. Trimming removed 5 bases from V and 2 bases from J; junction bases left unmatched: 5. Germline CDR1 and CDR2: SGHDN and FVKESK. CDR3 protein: CASSSGLAAYNEQFF. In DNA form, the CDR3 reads TGTGCCAGCAGCAGCGGACTAGCCGCCTACAATGAGCAGTTCTTC.

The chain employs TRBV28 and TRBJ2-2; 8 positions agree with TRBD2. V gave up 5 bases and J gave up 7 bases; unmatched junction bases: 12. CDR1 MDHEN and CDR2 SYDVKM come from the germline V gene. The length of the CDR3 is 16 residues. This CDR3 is CASSTTGLVAVGELFF. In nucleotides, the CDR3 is TGTGCCAGCAGTACAACGGGACTAGTGGCCGTCGGGGAGCTGTTTTTT. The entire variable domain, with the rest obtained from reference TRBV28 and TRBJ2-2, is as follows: DVKVTQSSRYLVKRTGEKVFLECVQDMDHENMFWYRQDPGLGLRLIYFSYDVKMKEKGDIPEGYSVSREKKERFSLILESASTNQTSMYLCASSTTGLVAVGELFFGEGSRLTVL.

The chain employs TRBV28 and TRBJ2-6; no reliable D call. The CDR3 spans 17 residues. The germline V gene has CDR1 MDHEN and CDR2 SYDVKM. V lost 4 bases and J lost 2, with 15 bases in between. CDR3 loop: CASSSRSMRPGANVLTF. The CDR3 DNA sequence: TGTGCCAGCAGTTCACGGTCTATGAGGCCTGGGGCCAACGTCCTGACTTTC.

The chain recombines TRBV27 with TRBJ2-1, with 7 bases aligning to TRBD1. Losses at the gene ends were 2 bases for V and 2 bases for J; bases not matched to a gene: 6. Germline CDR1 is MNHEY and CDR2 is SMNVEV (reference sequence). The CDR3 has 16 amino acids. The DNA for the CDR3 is TGTGCCAGCAGTTTAAACCGGGACAGAGCCTACAATGAGCAGTTCTTC. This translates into CASSLNRDRAYNEQFF.

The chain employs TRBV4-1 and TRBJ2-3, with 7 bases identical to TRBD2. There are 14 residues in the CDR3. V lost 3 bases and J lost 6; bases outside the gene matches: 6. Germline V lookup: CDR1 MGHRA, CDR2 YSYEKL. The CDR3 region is CASSQLGGRDTQYF. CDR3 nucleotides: TGCGCCAGCAGCCAGTTGGGGGGGAGGGATACGCAGTATTTT.

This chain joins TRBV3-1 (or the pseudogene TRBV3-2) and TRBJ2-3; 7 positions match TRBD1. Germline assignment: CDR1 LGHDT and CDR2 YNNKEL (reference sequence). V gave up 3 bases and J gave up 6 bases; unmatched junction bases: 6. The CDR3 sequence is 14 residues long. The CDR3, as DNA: TGTGCCAGCAGCCAGAGCAAACAGGGGGATACGCAGTATTTT. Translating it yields CASSQSKQGDTQYF.

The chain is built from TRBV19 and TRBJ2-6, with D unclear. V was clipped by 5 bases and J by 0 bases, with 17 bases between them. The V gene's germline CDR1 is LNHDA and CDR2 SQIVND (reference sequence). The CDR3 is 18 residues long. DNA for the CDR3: TGTGCCAGTAGTCGGTACGCTGCGCTCAACTCTGGGGCCAACGTCCTGACTTTC. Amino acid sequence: CASSRYAALNSGANVLTF.

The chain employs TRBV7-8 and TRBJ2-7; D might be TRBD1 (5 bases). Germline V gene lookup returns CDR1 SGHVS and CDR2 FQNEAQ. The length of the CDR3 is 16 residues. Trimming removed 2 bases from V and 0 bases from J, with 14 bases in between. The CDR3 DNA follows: TGTGCCAGCAGCTTAAGCGTCGACAGACCCTCCTACGAGCAGTACTTC. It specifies CASSLSVDRPSYEQYF. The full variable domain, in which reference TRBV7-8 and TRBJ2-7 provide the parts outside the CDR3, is GAGVSQSPRYKVAKRGQDVALRCDPISGHVSLFWYQQALGQGPEFLTYFQNEAQLDKSGLPSDRFFAERPEGSVSTLKIQRTQQEDSAVYLCASSLSVDRPSYEQYFGPGTRLTVT.

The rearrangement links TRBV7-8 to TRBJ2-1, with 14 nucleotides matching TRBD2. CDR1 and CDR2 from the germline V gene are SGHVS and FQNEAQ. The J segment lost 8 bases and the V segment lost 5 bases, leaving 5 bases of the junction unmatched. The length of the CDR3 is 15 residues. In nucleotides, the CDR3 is TGTGCCAGCAGCGCAGGGACTAGCGGGAGCTATGAGCAGTTCTTC. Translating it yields CASSAGTSGSYEQFF.

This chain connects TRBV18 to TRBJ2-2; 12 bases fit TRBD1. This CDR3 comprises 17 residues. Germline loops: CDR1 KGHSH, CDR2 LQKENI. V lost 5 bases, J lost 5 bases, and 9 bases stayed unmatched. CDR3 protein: CASSSGQGALLTGELFF. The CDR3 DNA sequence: TGTGCCAGCTCATCGGGACAGGGGGCGCTTCTGACCGGGGAGCTGTTTTTT.

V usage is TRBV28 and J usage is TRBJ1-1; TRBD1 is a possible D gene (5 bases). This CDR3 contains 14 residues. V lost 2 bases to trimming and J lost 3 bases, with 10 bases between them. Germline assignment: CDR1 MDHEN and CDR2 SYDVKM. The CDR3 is CASSLRTGDTEAFF. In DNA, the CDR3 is TGTGCCAGCAGTTTAAGGACGGGGGACACTGAAGCTTTCTTT.

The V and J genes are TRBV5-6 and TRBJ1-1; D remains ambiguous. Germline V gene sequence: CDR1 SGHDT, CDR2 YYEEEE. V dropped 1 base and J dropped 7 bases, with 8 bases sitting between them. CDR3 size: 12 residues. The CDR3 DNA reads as TGTGCCAGCAGCTTGAATAGCCTTGAAGCTTTCTTT. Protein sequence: CASSLNSLEAFF. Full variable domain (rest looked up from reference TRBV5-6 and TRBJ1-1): DAGVTQSPTHLIKTRGQQVTLRCSPKSGHDTVSWYQQALGQGPQFIFQYYEEEERQRGNFPDRFSGHQFPNYSSELNVNALLLGDSALYLCASSLNSLEAFFGQGTRLTVV.

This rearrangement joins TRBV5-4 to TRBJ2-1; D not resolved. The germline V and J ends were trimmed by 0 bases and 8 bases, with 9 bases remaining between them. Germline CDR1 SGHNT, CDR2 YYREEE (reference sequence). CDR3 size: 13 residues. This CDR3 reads CASSLGPLDEQFF. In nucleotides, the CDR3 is TGTGCCAGCAGCTTGGGCCCCTTAGATGAGCAGTTCTTC.

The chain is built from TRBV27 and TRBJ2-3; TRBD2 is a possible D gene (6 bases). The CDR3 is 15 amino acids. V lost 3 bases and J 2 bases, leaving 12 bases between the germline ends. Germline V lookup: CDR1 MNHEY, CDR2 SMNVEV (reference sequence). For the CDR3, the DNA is TGTGCCAGCAGTTTGCTAGCGACCTTCACAGATACGCAGTATTTT. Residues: CASSLLATFTDTQYF.

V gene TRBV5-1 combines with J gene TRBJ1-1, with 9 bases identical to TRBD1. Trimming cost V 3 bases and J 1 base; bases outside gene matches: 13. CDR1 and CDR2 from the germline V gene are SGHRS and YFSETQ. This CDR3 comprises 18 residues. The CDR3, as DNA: TGCGCCAGCAGCTATACAACAGGACAGGGGACGTGGAACACTGAAGCTTTCTTT. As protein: CASSYTTGQGTWNTEAFF. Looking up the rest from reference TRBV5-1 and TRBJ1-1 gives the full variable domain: KAGVTQTPRYLIKTRGQQVTLSCSPISGHRSVSWYQQTPGQGLQFLFEYFSETQRNKGNFPGRFSGRQFSNSRSEMNVSTLELGDSALYLCASSYTTGQGTWNTEAFFGQGTRLTVV.

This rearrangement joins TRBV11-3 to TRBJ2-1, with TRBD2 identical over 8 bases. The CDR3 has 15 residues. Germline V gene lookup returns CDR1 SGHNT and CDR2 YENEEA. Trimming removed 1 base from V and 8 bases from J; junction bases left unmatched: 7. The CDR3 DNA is TGTGCCAGCAGCTTAGGCCGGGGGGGTCACGATGAGCAGTTCTTC. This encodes CASSLGRGGHDEQFF.

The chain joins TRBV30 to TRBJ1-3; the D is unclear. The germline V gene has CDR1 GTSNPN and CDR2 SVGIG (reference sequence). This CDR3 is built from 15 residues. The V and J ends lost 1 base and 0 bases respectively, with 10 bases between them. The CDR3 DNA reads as TGTGCCTGGAGTGCCGCGGGTTTCTCTGGAAACACCATATATTTT. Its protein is CAWSAAGFSGNTIYF.

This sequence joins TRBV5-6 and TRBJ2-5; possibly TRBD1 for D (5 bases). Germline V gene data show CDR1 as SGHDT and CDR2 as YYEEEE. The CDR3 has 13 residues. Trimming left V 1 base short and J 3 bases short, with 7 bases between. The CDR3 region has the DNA TGTGCCAGCAGCTTGACAGGCAAAGAGACCCAGTACTTC. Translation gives CASSLTGKETQYF.

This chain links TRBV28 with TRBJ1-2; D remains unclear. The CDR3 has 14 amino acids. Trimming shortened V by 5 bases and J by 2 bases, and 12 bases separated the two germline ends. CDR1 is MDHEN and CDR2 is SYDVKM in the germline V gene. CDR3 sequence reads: CASSLGRSNYGYTF. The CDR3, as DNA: TGTGCCAGCAGTCTGGGCAGGTCCAACTATGGCTACACCTTC.

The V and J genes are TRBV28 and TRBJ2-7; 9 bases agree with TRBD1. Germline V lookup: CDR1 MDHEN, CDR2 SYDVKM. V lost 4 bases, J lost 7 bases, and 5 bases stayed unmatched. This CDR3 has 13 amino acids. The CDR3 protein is CASSSTGGREQYF. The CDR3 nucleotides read TGTGCCAGCAGTTCAACAGGGGGCAGAGAGCAGTACTTC.

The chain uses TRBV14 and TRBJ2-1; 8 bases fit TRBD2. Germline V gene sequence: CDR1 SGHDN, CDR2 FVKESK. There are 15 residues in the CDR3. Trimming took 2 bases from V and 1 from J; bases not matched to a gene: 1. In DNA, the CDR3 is TGTGCCAGCAGCCAAACTAGCGGATCCTACAATGAGCAGTTCTTC. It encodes CASSQTSGSYNEQFF. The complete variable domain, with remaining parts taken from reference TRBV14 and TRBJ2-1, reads EAGVTQFPSHSVIEKGQTVTLRCDPISGHDNLYWYRRVMGKEIKFLLHFVKESKQDESGMPNNRFLAERTGGTYSTLKVQPAELEDSGVYFCASSQTSGSYNEQFFGPGTRLTVL.

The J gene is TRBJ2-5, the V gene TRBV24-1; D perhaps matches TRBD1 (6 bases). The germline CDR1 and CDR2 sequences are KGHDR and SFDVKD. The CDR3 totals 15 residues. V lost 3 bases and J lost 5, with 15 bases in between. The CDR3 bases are TGTGCCACCAGTGATAATACAGGGCTTCGGGAGACCCAGTACTTC. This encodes CATSDNTGLRETQYF.

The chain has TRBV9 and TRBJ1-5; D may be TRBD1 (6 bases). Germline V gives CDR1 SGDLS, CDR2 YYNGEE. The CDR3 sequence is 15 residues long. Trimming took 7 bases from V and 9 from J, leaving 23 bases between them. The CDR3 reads CASGRTDSPDGPQHF. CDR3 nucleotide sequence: TGTGCCAGCGGACGCACGGACAGTCCTGATGGGCCCCAGCATTTT.

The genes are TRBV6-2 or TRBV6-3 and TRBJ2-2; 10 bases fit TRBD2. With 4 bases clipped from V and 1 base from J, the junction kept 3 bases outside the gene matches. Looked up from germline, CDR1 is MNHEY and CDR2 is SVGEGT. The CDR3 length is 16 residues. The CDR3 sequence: CASSSVAGGNTGELFF. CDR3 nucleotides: TGTGCCAGCAGTTCTGTAGCGGGAGGGAACACCGGGGAGCTGTTTTTT.

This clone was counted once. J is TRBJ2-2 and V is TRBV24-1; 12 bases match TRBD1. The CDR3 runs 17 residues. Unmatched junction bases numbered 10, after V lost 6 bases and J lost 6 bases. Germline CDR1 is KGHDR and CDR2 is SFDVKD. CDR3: CATSPGQGAGGSGELFF. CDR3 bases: TGTGCCACCAGTCCGGGACAGGGGGCCGGAGGGTCCGGGGAGCTGTTTTTT.

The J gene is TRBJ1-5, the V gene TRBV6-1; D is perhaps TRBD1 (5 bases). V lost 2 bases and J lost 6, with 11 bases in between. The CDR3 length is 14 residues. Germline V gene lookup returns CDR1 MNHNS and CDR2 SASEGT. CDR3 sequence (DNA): TGTGCCAGCAGTGAACAGGCAGGGCTTCAGCCCCAGCATTTT. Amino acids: CASSEQAGLQPQHF.

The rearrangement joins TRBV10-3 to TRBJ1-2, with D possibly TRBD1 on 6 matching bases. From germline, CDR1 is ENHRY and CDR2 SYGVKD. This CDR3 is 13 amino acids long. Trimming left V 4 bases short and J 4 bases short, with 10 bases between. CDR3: CAISAQGTYGYTF. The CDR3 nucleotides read TGTGCCATCAGTGCTCAGGGGACCTATGGCTACACCTTC.